The sequence of this TCR beta chain was determined in a study of blood T cell repertoires in COVID-19. For the study at large: The United States, Italy and Spain were the sources of the acute and convalescent COVID-19 samples. Sources were T cells, B-cell-depleted T cells, or PBMCs; the material itself was cDNA or gDNA.

Germline loops: CDR1 GTSNPN, CDR2 SVGIG (reference sequence). The V gene lost 5 bases and the J gene lost 2 bases, with 15 bases spanning the gap. The CDR3 length is 14 residues. The count of this clone is one. As processed by the authors: Counts of nucleated cells, estimated from reference gene primer amplification, were obtained. The repertoire was sequenced with immunoSEQ multiplex PCR; TCRdb's copy has only in-frame clones and lacks some. D and trimming come from the DNA, and the V and J calls and clone size come from that table. In the table there are 150,000 to 200,000 clones, around 86% of which are singletons.

The sample consisted of peripheral blood. The receptor's source is a man between 50 and 59 years old with active or convalescent COVID-19. The V and J genes are TRBV30 and TRBJ2-5; D perhaps matches TRBD1 (5 bases). CDR3: CAWRSQGTQETQYF. The CDR3 region has the DNA TGTGCCTGGCGGAGTCAGGGAACTCAAGAGACCCAGTACTTC. Combining the CDR3 with reference TRBV30 and TRBJ2-5 gives the whole variable domain SQTIHQWPATLVQPVGSPLSLECTVEGTSNPNLYWYRQAAGRGLQLLFYSVGIGQISSEVPQNLSASRPQDRQFILSSKKLLLSDSGFYLCAWRSQGTQETQYFGPGTRLLVL.